This T cell receptor (beta chain) was identified during a study of shared clonotypes between healthy human individuals (dated by TCRdb to about 2020). Concerning the study at large: The cohort included three men and a couple of women between 18 and 49 years of age. Leukapheresis yielded between about 0.9 and 8.9 billion PBMCs per donor. For each donor, CD4 naive and CD4 memory were each run on three plates, CD8 naive on two plates, and CD8 memory on one plate. Libraries were prepared and TCR repertoires were sequenced by different laboratories using diverse techniques, in order to increase sequencing depth and limit assay-specific biases. To estimate repertoire size and how much clonotype sharing occurs between individuals, the study deeply sequenced the blood TCR repertoires of several healthy adults. The investigation overall reported the following: Sharing across several donors was observed for around 4.8% of naive CD4, over 3% of naive CD8, 2% to 2.5% of memory CD4, and about 0.39% of memory CD8 clonotypes. Naive subsets generally had larger estimated clonotype richness than memory subsets. Even with the large sequencing depth, rarefaction of the sorted-subset datasets indicated that sequencing was incomplete. Because the study included only a small number of donors, the genetic and exposure-history diversity represented was limited. Only blood was sampled, and tissue TCR repertoires likely differ from those in blood. Pairwise subsampling indicated that sequencing depth was expected to affect the degree of clonotype sharing among donors. Clonotypes shared by all four sorted-subset donors showed higher generation probabilities than non-shared clonotypes.

The donors were healthy, HIV-negative adults with no recently reported acute infections or vaccinations. Every donor was a Caucasian adult living in Nashville, Tennessee, USA. Magnetic negative selection was used to enrich CD4+ T cells, after which naive cells were positively selected on CD45RA and the negative fraction became the memory subset. After blood collection by leukapheresis, PBMCs were isolated using Ficoll-Histopaque density gradient centrifugation and then cryopreserved in the vapor phase of liquid nitrogen. Purity and quantity of every magnetically sorted T cell population were checked by analytical flow cytometry. Each sorted fraction had its genomic DNA isolated and then quantified by UV absorbance on a Nanodrop 2000c. The CDR3 numbers 13 residues from cysteine through phenylalanine. Only CDR3 DNA remains: 39 bases, in frame from the first base. The trim is 3 bases for V and 6 bases for J, with a gap of 9 bases between the germline ends. Via the germline V gene (reference sequence), CDR1 is SEHNR and CDR2 FQNEAQ.

TCR CDR3 regions were amplified from genomic DNA by multiplex PCR using the deep immunoSEQ assay. Extracted genomic DNA from each cell subset was distributed evenly across all wells of several immunoSEQ 96-well plates, and each plate was treated as a replicate. Each replicate PCR for sorted subsets received roughly 0.2 ug genomic DNA, equal to 28,000 or so T cell genomes. Purified libraries were measured with a Qubit 3.0 fluorometer, size-checked on a Bioanalyzer 2100, and measured again with the KAPA Library Quantification kit. Every immunoSEQ 96-well plate was sequenced on a dedicated single-read 150-cycle Illumina NextSeq 550 flow cell. The authors' pipeline ran thus. Because the immunoSEQ output held only junctional sequences and lacked quality scores, the filtering could not match the filtering applied to full-length reads. To assign V/J genes and CDR3, sequences were annotated against IMGT germline references using PyIR, a Python wrapper for IgBLAST v1.9. Reads were filtered out if the reads had weak V/J assignments (E-value above 1e-6), no CDR3, stop codons, out-of-frame junctions, or ambiguous translated residues. A V3J clonotype was defined by an identical inferred V gene, J gene, and CDR3 amino acid sequence. The percentage overlap between two repertoires was calculated by dividing the number of shared unique clonotypes by the size of the smaller repertoire. Richness of each repertoire was evaluated using RTK rarefaction, the Chao1 estimator, and Recon v2.1 estimates of unobserved clonotypes. For all TCRbeta clonotypes obtained by the gDNA method from a few donors, generation probabilities were computed with OLGA. In its TCRdb copy, this immuneACCESS table keeps in-frame sequences only and misses some clones. Where compared with another copy, unresolved V genes explain less than half of these, and the others have no known cause. That table supplies the V and J calls and clone size; D and trimming were determined from the DNA. For this sample there are over a million clones; around 97% appear just once. The ten largest make up 1.2% of the sample.

This clone was seen a handful of times. Its binding antigen is unknown. Per-base qualities were not stored, and no clone one base away is much larger. The sequence was collected from a man aged 30 to 45 in good health. Sequencing used naive CD4+ T cells sorted from blood. The sample's cell subset or site label, in plain terms: CD45RA+ positively selected. This sequence uses TRBV7-9 and TRBJ2-1; TRBD1 is perhaps the D gene, given 5 matching bases. The CDR3 in this case is CASSLNRINEQFF. The DNA sequence follows: TGTGCCAGCAGCTTGAACAGGATCAATGAGCAGTTCTTC.